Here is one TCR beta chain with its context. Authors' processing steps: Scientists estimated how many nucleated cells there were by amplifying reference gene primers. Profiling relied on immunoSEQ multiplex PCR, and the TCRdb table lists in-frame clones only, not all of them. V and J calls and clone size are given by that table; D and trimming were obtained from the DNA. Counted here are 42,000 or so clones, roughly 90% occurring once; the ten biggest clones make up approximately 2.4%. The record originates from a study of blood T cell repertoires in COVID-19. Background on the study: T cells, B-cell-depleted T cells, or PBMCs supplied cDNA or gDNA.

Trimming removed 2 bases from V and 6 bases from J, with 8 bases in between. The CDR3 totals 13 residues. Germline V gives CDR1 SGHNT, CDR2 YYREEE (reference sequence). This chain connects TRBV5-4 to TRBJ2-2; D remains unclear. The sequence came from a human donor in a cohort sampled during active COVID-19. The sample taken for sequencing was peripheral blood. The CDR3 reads CASSFLVAGELFF. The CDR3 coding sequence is TGTGCCAGCAGCTTCCTCGTAGCCGGGGAGCTGTTTTTT. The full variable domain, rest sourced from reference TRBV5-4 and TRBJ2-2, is ETGVTQSPTHLIKTRGQQVTLRCSSQSGHNTVSWYQQALGQGPQFIFQYYREEENGRGNFPPRFSGLQFPNYSSELNVNALELDDSALYLCASSFLVAGELFFGEGSRLTVL.